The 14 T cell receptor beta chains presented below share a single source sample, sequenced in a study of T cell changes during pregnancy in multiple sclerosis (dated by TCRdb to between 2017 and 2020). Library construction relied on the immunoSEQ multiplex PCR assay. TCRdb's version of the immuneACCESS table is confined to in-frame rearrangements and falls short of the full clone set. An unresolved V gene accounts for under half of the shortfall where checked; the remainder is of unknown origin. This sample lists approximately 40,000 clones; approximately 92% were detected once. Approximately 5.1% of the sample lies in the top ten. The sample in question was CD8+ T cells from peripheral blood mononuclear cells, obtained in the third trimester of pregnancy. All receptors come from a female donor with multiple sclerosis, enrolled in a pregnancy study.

CDR3 region: CASSSSGRVQETQYF. CDR3 nucleotides: TGTGCCAGCAGCTCATCCGGGCGGGTTCAAGAGACCCAGTACTTC. This chain joins TRBV5-4 and TRBJ2-5; TRBD2 is a possible D gene (5 bases). V shed 3 bases and J shed 2 bases, with 14 bases lying between them. This CDR3 comprises 15 residues. Germline V lookup: CDR1 SGHNT, CDR2 YYREEE (reference sequence). Full variable domain (missing parts from reference TRBV5-4 and TRBJ2-5): ETGVTQSPTHLIKTRGQQVTLRCSSQSGHNTVSWYQQALGQGPQFIFQYYREEENGRGNFPPRFSGLQFPNYSSELNVNALELDDSALYLCASSSSGRVQETQYFGPGTRLLVL.

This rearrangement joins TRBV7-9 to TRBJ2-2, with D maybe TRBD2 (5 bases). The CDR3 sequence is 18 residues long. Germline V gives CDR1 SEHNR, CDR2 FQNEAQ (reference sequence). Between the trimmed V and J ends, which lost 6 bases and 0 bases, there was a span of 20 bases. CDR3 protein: CASRVLREFLANTGELFF. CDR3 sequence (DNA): TGTGCCAGCAGGGTATTAAGGGAGTTTCTCGCGAACACCGGGGAGCTGTTTTTT.

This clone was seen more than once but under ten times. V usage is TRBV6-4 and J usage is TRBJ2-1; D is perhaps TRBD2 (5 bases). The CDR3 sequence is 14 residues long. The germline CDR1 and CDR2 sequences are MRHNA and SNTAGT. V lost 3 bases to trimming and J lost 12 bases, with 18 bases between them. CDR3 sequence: CASSDEGSLSRQFF. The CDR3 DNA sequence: TGTGCCAGCAGTGATGAGGGATCGCTGAGTCGGCAGTTCTTC.

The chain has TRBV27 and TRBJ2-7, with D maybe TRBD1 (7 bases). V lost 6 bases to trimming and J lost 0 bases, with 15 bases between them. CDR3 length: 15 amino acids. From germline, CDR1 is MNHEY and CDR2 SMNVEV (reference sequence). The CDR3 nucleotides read TGTGCCAGCAGCGCAGGGGGGCGGGACTCCTACGAGCAGTACTTC. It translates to CASSAGGRDSYEQYF.

The CDR3 nucleotides are TGTGCCAGCAGCGGACAGGGGTTATCCTACGAGCAGTACTTC. The encoded protein is CASSGQGLSYEQYF. The chain couples TRBV5-4 to TRBJ2-7, with TRBD1 matching over 9 bases. J lost 1 base, V lost 4 bases, and 3 bases had no gene match. Germline CDR1 and CDR2: SGHNT and YYREEE (reference sequence). The CDR3 is 14 residues long. Looking up the rest from reference TRBV5-4 and TRBJ2-7 gives the full variable domain: ETGVTQSPTHLIKTRGQQVTLRCSSQSGHNTVSWYQQALGQGPQFIFQYYREEENGRGNFPPRFSGLQFPNYSSELNVNALELDDSALYLCASSGQGLSYEQYFGPGTRLTVT.

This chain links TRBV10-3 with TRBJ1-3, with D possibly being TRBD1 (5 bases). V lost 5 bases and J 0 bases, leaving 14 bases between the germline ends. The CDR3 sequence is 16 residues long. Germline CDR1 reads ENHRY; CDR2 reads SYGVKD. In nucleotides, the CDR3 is TGTGCCATCAGTCACGAGACAGCGACCTCTGGAAACACCATATATTTT. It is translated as CAISHETATSGNTIYF.

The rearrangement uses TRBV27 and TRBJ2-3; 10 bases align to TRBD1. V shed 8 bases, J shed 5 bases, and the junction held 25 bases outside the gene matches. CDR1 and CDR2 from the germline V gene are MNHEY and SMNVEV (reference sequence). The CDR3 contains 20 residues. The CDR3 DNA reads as TGTGCCAGCTCTTTAGAGGGGACAGGGGCCGGGACCAACCTTGGAGATACGCAGTATTTT. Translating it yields CASSLEGTGAGTNLGDTQYF.

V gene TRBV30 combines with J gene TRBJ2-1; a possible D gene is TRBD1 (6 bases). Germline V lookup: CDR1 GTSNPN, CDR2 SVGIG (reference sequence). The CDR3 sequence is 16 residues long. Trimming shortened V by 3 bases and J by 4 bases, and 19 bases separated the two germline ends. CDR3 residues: CAWRASQGTEYNEQFF. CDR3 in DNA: TGTGCCTGGAGAGCGTCTCAGGGGACGGAATACAATGAGCAGTTCTTC.

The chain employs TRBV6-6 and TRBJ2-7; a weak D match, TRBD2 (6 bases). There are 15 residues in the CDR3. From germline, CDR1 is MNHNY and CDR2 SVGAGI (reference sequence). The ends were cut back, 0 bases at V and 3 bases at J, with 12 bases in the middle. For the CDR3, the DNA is TGTGCCAGCAGTTACTCGAATAGGGGACTCTACGAGCAGTACTTC. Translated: CASSYSNRGLYEQYF.

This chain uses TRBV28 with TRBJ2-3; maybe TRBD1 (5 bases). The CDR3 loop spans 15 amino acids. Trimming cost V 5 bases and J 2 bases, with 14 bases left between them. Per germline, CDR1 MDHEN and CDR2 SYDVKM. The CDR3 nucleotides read TGTGCCAGCAGTCTGGTAGGGGAATCCACAGATACGCAGTATTTT. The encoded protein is CASSLVGESTDTQYF.

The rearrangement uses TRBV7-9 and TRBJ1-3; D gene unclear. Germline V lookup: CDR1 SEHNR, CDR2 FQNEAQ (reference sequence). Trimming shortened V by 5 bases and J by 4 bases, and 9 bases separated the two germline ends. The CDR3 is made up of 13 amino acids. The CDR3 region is CASSPQSGNTIYF. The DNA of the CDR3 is TGTGCCAGCAGCCCCCAGTCCGGAAACACCATATATTTT.

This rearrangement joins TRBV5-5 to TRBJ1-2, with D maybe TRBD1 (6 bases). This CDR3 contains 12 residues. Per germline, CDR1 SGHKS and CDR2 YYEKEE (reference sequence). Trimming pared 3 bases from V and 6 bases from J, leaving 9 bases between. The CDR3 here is CASSYNRDGYTF. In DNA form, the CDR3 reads TGTGCCAGCAGCTACAACAGGGATGGCTACACCTTC.

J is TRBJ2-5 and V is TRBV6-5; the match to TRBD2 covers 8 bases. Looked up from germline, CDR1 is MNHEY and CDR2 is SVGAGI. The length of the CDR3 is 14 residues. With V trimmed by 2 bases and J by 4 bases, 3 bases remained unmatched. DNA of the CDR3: TGTGCCAGCAGTTACGGGACTAGAGGAGAGACCCAGTACTTC. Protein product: CASSYGTRGETQYF.

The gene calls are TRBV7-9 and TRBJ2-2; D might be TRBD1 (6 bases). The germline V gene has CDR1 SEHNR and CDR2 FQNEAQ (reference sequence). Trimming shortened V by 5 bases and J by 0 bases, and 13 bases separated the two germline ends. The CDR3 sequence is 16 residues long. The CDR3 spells CASSTKQGANTGELFF. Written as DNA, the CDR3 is TGTGCCAGCAGCACTAAACAGGGAGCGAACACCGGGGAGCTGTTTTTT. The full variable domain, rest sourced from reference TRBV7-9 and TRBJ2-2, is DTGVSQNPRHKITKRGQNVTFRCDPISEHNRLYWYRQTLGQGPEFLTYFQNEAQLEKSRLLSDRFSAERPKGSFSTLEIQRTEQGDSAMYLCASSTKQGANTGELFFGEGSRLTVL.